Below, 3 T cell receptor beta chains from the same sample are listed, as sequenced in a study of identical twins. MiXCR, run by TCRdb on the 5' RACE reads, gives a single entry per CDR3 protein. The top ten hold 1.5% to 2% of the sample, which has roughly 690,000 distinct CDR3 sequences, over 5% seen once. The sequenced sample consisted of naive T cells sorted from blood. The receptors shown here come from a man between 18 and 35 years old in good health.

This clonotype was found many times. The rearrangement joins TRBV6-5 to TRBJ2-3, with D unresolved. V was cut by 4 bases and J by 2 bases, with 10 bases left in between. The length of the CDR3 is 14 residues. Germline values: CDR1 MNHEY, CDR2 SVGAGI. CDR3 amino acids: CASSWSGPTDTQYF. In DNA form, the CDR3 reads TGTGCCAGCAGTTGGTCCGGGCCCACAGATACGCAGTATTTT.

This clonotype was found many times. This rearrangement joins TRBV20-1 to TRBJ1-1; D might be TRBD1 (6 bases). Germline lookup yields CDR1 DFQATT and CDR2 SNEGSKA (reference sequence). V was shortened by 6 bases and J by 3 bases, with 14 bases between the two germline ends. CDR3 length: 13 amino acids. The CDR3 sequence is CSALKQGDTEAFF. The DNA for the CDR3 is TGCAGTGCGCTAAAACAGGGAGACACTGAAGCTTTCTTT.

This clonotype turned up a few times. The chain couples TRBV28 to TRBJ2-1; D gene ambiguous. Germline V gene data show CDR1 as MDHEN and CDR2 as SYDVKM. The CDR3 totals 11 residues. V shed 7 bases and J shed 2 bases, with 3 bases lying between them. This CDR3 reads CASKTYNEQFF. The CDR3 coding sequence is TGTGCCAGCAAGACCTACAATGAGCAGTTCTTC.